A selection of T cell receptor beta chains follows, all from one sample in a study of T cell repertoires in cytomegalovirus infection. MiXCR, run by TCRdb on the reads, gives a single entry per CDR3 protein. The sample consists of roughly 730,000 distinct CDR3 sequences, 30% to 40% of them appearing once. What these receptors recognize is not known. Sequences were derived from cultured PBMCs, sampled from culture after CMV antigen stimulation. These receptors were obtained from a human donor in good health (CMV status not recorded). Some clones in this sample may be carry-over from other donors' samples. The conserved cysteine and the conserved F or W are not part of the CDR3 here.

V,CDR3
TRBV19,ASSIGVLGELF
TRBV7-2,ASSLDGLAEETQY
TRBV7-2,ASSLGPYSGPQH
TRBV4-2,ASSHLRETQY
TRBV12-3/TRBV12-4,ASSFGGPGSYNEQF
TRBV4-2,ASSQNSIPGQGVFEQY
TRBV6-2/TRBV6-3,ASSNRGQGTGYT
TRBV7-2,ASSLTGSSSLT
TRBV10-3,AIALTAYYGYT
TRBV11-2,ASSPRGLGSTDTQY
TRBV28,ASGRAGGNTEAF
TRBV20-1,SASDQENSYEQY
TRBV7-2,ASSLTQGGIYGYT
TRBV12-3/TRBV12-4,ASSFRDPGTDTQY
TRBV7-6,ASSALALPLETQY
TRBV2,ASSVQGTDTQY
TRBV7-9,ASTPGTQKVAEAF
TRBV14,ASSQVIAGGPRWARPQY
TRBV7-2,ASSLLMDTEAF
TRBV4-1,ASATHEQF
TRBV7-9,ASSSRGGIYEQY
TRBV11-2,ASSLAVGLTDTQY
TRBV7-9,ASSATGTGTYEQY
TRBV12-3/TRBV12-4,ASTSGGVAYEQY
TRBV7-2,ASSFLAGGRSEQY
TRBV19,ASSIRGLAGDEQY
TRBV7-2,ASSSSLDPQLSF
TRBV4-1,ASSQVAGGYEQY
TRBV12-3/TRBV12-4,ASSSNWSGYT
TRBV20-1,SGFGTARGYT
TRBV7-2,ASSPTVAWTDTQY
TRBV7-8,ASSSPQRASYNEQF
TRBV7-2,ASSLMARGYYEQY
TRBV6-1,ASSVTGEGQPQH
TRBV6-8,ASKGPEGNQPQH
TRBV7-8,ASSDRSGTGGRTEAF
TRBV7-6,ASKIERGGPQY
TRBV6-9,ASSYSTTPRDEKLF
TRBV7-2,ASSLEHFAPRGGYT
TRBV12-5,ASGSRNEQF
TRBV10-3,AISPLRQGVTDTQY
TRBV12-3/TRBV12-4,ASRQRVQSGNEQF
TRBV5-4,ASSDRDRGSEQY
TRBV7-2,ASSLDSYSPLH
TRBV12-3/TRBV12-4,ASSRGGRGYEQY
TRBV12-3/TRBV12-4,ASSYIGGFGETQY
TRBV20-1,SARETLEGEKLF
TRBV5-1,ASSSGAVTEAF
TRBV6-6,ASTEAGTDGYT
TRBV3-1,ASSQEQAGVYGYT